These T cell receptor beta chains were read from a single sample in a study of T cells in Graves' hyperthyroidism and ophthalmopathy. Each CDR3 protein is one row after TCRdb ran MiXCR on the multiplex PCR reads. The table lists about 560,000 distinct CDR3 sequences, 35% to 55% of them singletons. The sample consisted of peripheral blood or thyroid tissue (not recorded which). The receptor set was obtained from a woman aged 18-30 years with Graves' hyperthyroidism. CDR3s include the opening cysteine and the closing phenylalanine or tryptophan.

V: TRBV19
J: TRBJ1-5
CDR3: CASSRVNQPQHF

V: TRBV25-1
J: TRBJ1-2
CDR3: CASSAGSGVYGYTF

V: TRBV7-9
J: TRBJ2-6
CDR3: CASSRCAGANVLTF

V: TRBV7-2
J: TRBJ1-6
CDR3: CASSQDIGVANSPLHF

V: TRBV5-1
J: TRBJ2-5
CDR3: CASSSAGTGEETQYF

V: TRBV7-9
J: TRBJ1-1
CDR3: CASSLSTGGFTEAFF

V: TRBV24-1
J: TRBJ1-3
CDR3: CATRTDRDGYTIYF

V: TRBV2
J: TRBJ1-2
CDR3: CASSPTVSYGYTF

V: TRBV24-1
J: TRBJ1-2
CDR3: CATSDKQGDYGYTF

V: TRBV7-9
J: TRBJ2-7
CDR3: CASSPRTGPYIPYEQYF

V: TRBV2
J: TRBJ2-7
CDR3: CASKRGGTYEQYF

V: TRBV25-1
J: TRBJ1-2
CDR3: CASSFSDRAVYGYTF

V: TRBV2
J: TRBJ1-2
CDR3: CASSVDFGYGYTF

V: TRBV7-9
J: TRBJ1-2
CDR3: CASSLRGGYTF

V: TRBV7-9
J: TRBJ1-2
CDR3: CASSSEDRGQGYTF

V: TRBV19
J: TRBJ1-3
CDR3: CASSDDLGSGNTIYF

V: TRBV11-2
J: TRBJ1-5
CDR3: CASSLRTGQNQPQHF

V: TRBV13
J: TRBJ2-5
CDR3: CASSRLAGDETQYF

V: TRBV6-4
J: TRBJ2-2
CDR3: CASSQYDRTGELFF

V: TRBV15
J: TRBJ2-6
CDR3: CATSVGDLEAF

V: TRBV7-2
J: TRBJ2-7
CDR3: CASSFERYEQYF

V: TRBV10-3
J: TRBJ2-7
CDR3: CAVGQGQGSTYEQYF

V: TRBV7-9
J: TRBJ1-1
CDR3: CASSLAPRGTEAFF

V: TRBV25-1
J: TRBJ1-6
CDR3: CASWTGDDSPLHF

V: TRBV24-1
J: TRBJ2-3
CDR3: CATSDPGRGDTQYF

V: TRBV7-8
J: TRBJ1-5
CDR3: CASSLKGNSNQPQHF

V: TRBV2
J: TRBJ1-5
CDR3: CASRHSGTGKDQPQHF

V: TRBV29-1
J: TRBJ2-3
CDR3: CSASSPGTDTQYF

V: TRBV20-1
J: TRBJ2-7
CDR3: CSARDGTGVYEQYF

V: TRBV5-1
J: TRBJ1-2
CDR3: CASSLFRSNYGYTF

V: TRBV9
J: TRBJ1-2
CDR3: CASSVRDSYGYTF

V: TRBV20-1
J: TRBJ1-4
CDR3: CSAPGGNEKLFF

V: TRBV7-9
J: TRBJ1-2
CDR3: CASSLDRRGDGYTF

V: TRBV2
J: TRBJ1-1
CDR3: CASRMGQGNIEAFF

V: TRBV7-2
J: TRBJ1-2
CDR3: CASSPGEKYGYTF